These 14 T cell receptor beta chains share one sample of origin, sequenced in a study of T cell repertoires in cytomegalovirus infection. From the reads, TCRdb called clonotypes with MiXCR, one entry per CDR3 protein. The sample lists just under 300,000 distinct CDR3 sequences, approximately 8.9% seen once, with around 2.6% in the top ten. Sequenced input: PBMCs. The source of these receptors is a human donor in good health (CMV status not recorded). Some clones in this sample may be carry-over from other donors' samples.

This clonotype was observed a few times. The chain links TRBV20-1 to TRBJ2-3; D is unresolved. V lost 3 bases and J lost 0, with 10 bases in between. This CDR3 region has 14 residues. Germline V gives CDR1 DFQATT, CDR2 SNEGSKA (reference sequence). CDR3: CSASYSASTDTQYF. CDR3 nucleotide sequence: TGCAGTGCTAGTTACAGCGCTAGCACAGATACGCAGTATTTT.

Many counts were recorded for this clonotype. V usage is TRBV5-1 and J usage is TRBJ1-1; TRBD1 agrees at 11 bases. The CDR3 has 13 amino acids. Trimming cost V 5 bases and J 6 bases; bases outside gene matches: 3. CDR1 and CDR2 (germline): SGHRS, YFSETQ. The CDR3 is CASRTDRGPEAFF. CDR3 nucleotides: TGCGCCAGCAGAACGGACAGGGGGCCTGAAGCTTTCTTT.

This clonotype has ten or more counts. V gene TRBV7-9 combines with J gene TRBJ1-2; tentative D call: TRBD1 (6 bases). This CDR3 contains 15 residues. CDR1 and CDR2 (germline): SEHNR, FQNEAQ (reference sequence). Trimming cost V 6 bases and J 3 bases, with 17 bases left between them. The chain's CDR3 is CASSHHGQYDYGYTF. CDR3 DNA sequence: TGTGCCAGCAGTCACCACGGACAGTACGACTATGGCTACACCTTC.

In its sample, this clonotype was seen many times. The chain carries TRBV5-4 and TRBJ2-5; D may match TRBD1 or TRBD2 (5 bases each). The CDR3 contains 14 residues. V lost 0 bases and J 3 bases, leaving 9 bases between the germline ends. Germline CDR1 SGHNT, CDR2 YYREEE (reference sequence). The DNA for the CDR3 is TGTGCCAGCAGCTTGGTTGGGACCGAAGAGACCCAGTACTTC. Amino acids: CASSLVGTEETQYF. Using reference TRBV5-4 and TRBJ2-5 for the parts outside the CDR3, the full variable domain is ETGVTQSPTHLIKTRGQQVTLRCSSQSGHNTVSWYQQALGQGPQFIFQYYREEENGRGNFPPRFSGLQFPNYSSELNVNALELDDSALYLCASSLVGTEETQYFGPGTRLLVL.

This clonotype was observed many times. The genes are TRBV25-1 and TRBJ1-2; D call uncertain. The germline V gene has CDR1 MGHDK and CDR2 SYGVNS. Trimming cost V 0 bases and J 6 bases, with 17 bases left between them. The CDR3 has 16 residues. The CDR3 bases are TGTGCCAGCAGTGAATATTTTCGGGCTTCGGTCAATGGCTACACCTTC. This translates into CASSEYFRASVNGYTF.

This CDR3 reads CAISGDKDGGPNEQYV. The CDR3 DNA reads TGTGCCATCAGTGGGGATAAAGACGGCGGTCCCAACGAGCAGTACGTC. The chain is built from TRBV10-3 and TRBJ2-7; D gene ambiguous. The germline gives CDR1 ENHRY, CDR2 SYGVKD. The CDR3 contains 16 residues. Trimming removed 4 bases at V and 5 bases at J, with 21 bases between.

Many counts were recorded for this clonotype. The chain uses TRBV7-6 and TRBJ2-5; 8 bases are a match to TRBD1. CDR1 and CDR2 (germline): SGHVS, FNYEAQ. Unmatched junction bases numbered 6, after V lost 6 bases and J lost 0 bases. The CDR3 length is 15 residues. DNA for the CDR3: TGTGCCAGCAGACCTGGACAGGGCTACCAAGAGACCCAGTACTTC. Its translation is CASRPGQGYQETQYF.

This clonotype was seen only a few times. The chain has TRBV7-9 and TRBJ2-5, with 11 bases fitting TRBD1. The CDR3 sequence is 14 residues long. Germline V CDR1 and CDR2: SEHNR, FQNEAQ (reference sequence). With 3 bases clipped from V and 5 bases from J, the junction kept 2 bases outside the gene matches. This chain's CDR3 is CASSFGDRGETQYF. Written as DNA, the CDR3 is TGTGCCAGCAGCTTTGGGGACAGGGGGGAGACCCAGTACTTC.

The CDR3 DNA reads as TGTGCCAGCAGCATATCAGGGGGTGAGCGGACCGGCGTC. Translation gives CASSISGGERTGV. The chain links TRBV7-9 to TRBJ2-7; TRBD1 matches at 7 bases. Germline V gene data show CDR1 as SEHNR and CDR2 as FQNEAQ (reference sequence). The CDR3 has 13 amino acids.

This clonotype was found many times. The gene calls are TRBV7-3 and TRBJ2-1; TRBD1 agrees at 8 bases. V gave up 5 bases and J gave up 3 bases; unmatched junction bases: 6. The V gene's germline CDR1 is SGHTA and CDR2 FQGTGA. The CDR3 length is 15 residues. The CDR3 DNA reads as TGTGCCAGCAGCAAAGGACAGGGAGACTACAATGAGCAGTTCTTC. This translates into CASSKGQGDYNEQFF. Full variable domain (remainder filled in from reference TRBV7-3 and TRBJ2-1): GAGVSQTPSNKVTEKGKYVELRCDPISGHTALYWYRQSLGQGPEFLIYFQGTGAADDSGLPNDRFFAVRPEGSVSTLKIQRTERGDSAVYLCASSKGQGDYNEQFFGPGTRLTVL.

This clonotype showed up many times. As DNA, the CDR3 is TGCGCCAGCAGCCAAGATTCGGGGGGAAGCACCGGGGAGCTGTTTTTT. Amino acids: CASSQDSGGSTGELFF. The J gene is TRBJ2-2, the V gene TRBV4-1; 7 positions agree with TRBD2. The CDR3 runs to 16 residues. The ends lost 0 bases at V and 4 bases at J; junction bases unmatched: 5. CDR1 is MGHRA, CDR2 YSYEKL, per germline.

This clonotype was seen repeatedly, ten times or more. The rearrangement joins TRBV7-9 to TRBJ1-1, with D possibly being TRBD1 (5 bases). This CDR3 contains 12 residues. V shed 5 bases and J shed 11 bases, with 15 bases lying between them. Germline V gives CDR1 SEHNR, CDR2 FQNEAQ (reference sequence). The CDR3 reads CASSPGRPWAFF. DNA for the CDR3: TGTGCCAGCAGCCCGGGGCGACCGTGGGCTTTCTTT.

This clonotype was picked up many times. This rearrangement joins TRBV27 to TRBJ2-1; 13 nucleotides align to TRBD2. Germline V lookup: CDR1 MNHEY, CDR2 SMNVEV (reference sequence). The CDR3 consists of 15 residues. V lost 4 bases, J lost 12 bases, and 9 bases stayed unmatched. CDR3 coding DNA: TGTGCCAGCAGTTCCAGACTAGCGGGGGGTGACCGGCAGTTCTTC. Translation: CASSSRLAGGDRQFF.

The chain joins TRBV5-1 to TRBJ1-2; D perhaps matches TRBD1 (6 bases). Germline V lookup: CDR1 SGHRS, CDR2 YFSETQ. The CDR3 has 15 residues. Trimming took off 0 bases at V and 7 bases at J, with 16 bases between the two ends. As DNA, the CDR3 is TGCGCCAGCAGCTTGGAGGGGGAGCTCTATTTTGGCTACACCTTC. This translates into CASSLEGELYFGYTF.